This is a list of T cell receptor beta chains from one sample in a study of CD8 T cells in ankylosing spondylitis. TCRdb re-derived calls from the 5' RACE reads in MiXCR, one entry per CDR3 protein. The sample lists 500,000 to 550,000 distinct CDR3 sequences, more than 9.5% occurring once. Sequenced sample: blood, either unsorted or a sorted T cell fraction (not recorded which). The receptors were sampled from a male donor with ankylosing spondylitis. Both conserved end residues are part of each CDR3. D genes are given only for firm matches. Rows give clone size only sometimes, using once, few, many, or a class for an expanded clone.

cdr3_nt: TGCGCCAGCAGCTTGTTGGGACAAGTCACCGGGGAGCTGTTTTTT
cdr3_aa: CASSLLGQVTGELFF
v_call: TRBV5-1
clone_size: many
j_call: TRBJ2-2
d_call: .

cdr3_nt: TGTGCCAGCACTCAACGGGAGGGCCCAGATACGCAGTATTTT
cdr3_aa: CASTQREGPDTQYF
v_call: TRBV12-3/TRBV12-4
clone_size: many
j_call: TRBJ2-3
d_call: TRBD2

cdr3_nt: TGTGCCACCAGCAGTCACCGGGACCCTGATTCCTACGAGCAGTACTTC
cdr3_aa: CATSSHRDPDSYEQYF
v_call: TRBV15
clone_size: many
j_call: TRBJ2-7
d_call: .

cdr3_nt: TGCAGTGCTCCGACTCCTAGCGGGGTAGTGGGCAATGAGCAGTTCTTC
cdr3_aa: CSAPTPSGVVGNEQFF
v_call: TRBV20-1
clone_size: few
j_call: TRBJ2-1
d_call: TRBD2

cdr3_nt: TGTGCCAGCAGCCAATACCGGGACAGAGGAGACATTCAGTACTTC
cdr3_aa: CASSQYRDRGDIQYF
v_call: TRBV3-1
clone_size: .
j_call: TRBJ2-4
d_call: TRBD1

cdr3_nt: TGTGCCACCAGTGATTTCAGGGAAGCGGCAGATACGCAGTATTTT
cdr3_aa: CATSDFREAADTQYF
v_call: TRBV24-1
clone_size: few
j_call: TRBJ2-3
d_call: .

cdr3_nt: TGCAGTGCGGACAGGGGGCTTGACACTGAAGCTTTCTTT
cdr3_aa: CSADRGLDTEAFF
v_call: TRBV20-1
clone_size: .
j_call: TRBJ1-1
d_call: TRBD1

cdr3_nt: TGTGCCAGCAGCGCGGGAGGATTCCAAGATACGCAGTATTTT
cdr3_aa: CASSAGGFQDTQYF
v_call: TRBV4-2
clone_size: many
j_call: TRBJ2-3
d_call: TRBD2

cdr3_nt: TGCGCCAGCAGCGGCCTCCTTGGGGGGGCTTCTGAAGCTTTCTTT
cdr3_aa: CASSGLLGGASEAFF
v_call: TRBV5-1
clone_size: .
j_call: TRBJ1-1
d_call: .

cdr3_nt: TGTGCCAGCAGCCCCTCGGCCCCCCCGAGGACTGGAAACACCATATATTTT
cdr3_aa: CASSPSAPPRTGNTIYF
v_call: TRBV3-1
clone_size: .
j_call: TRBJ1-3
d_call: .

cdr3_nt: TGTGCCAGTAGTACAGGGACTGCCGTTAATCAGCCCCAGCATTTT
cdr3_aa: CASSTGTAVNQPQHF
v_call: TRBV19
clone_size: few
j_call: TRBJ1-5
d_call: .

cdr3_nt: TGTGCCAGCAGCCAAGTTACAGGGGGAGACACCGGGGAGCTGTTTTTT
cdr3_aa: CASSQVTGGDTGELFF
v_call: TRBV4-2
clone_size: many
j_call: TRBJ2-2
d_call: TRBD1

cdr3_nt: TGCAGTGCGCGGTCGGCCGCCGGGGAGCTGTTTTTT
cdr3_aa: CSARSAAGELFF
v_call: TRBV20-1
clone_size: .
j_call: TRBJ2-2
d_call: .

cdr3_nt: TGTGCCAGCACCGGGCCTTATACGCAGTATTTT
cdr3_aa: CASTGPYTQYF
v_call: TRBV6-5
clone_size: few
j_call: TRBJ2-3
d_call: .

cdr3_nt: TGTGCCAGCAGCTTATTTGGTGATGAGCAGTTCTTC
cdr3_aa: CASSLFGDEQFF
v_call: TRBV5-5
clone_size: many
j_call: TRBJ2-1
d_call: .

cdr3_nt: TGCAGTGCTAGTGTCCCCAGGGGTTCCACAGATACGCAGTATTTT
cdr3_aa: CSASVPRGSTDTQYF
v_call: TRBV20-1
clone_size: few
j_call: TRBJ2-3
d_call: .

cdr3_nt: TGTGCCATCAGAACACAGGGAAATTCACCCCTCCACTTT
cdr3_aa: CAIRTQGNSPLHF
v_call: TRBV10-3
clone_size: few
j_call: TRBJ1-6
d_call: .

cdr3_nt: TGTGCCAGCAGCTCTGCTGCCGGAACAGGTCGCGGTTCACCCCTCCACTTT
cdr3_aa: CASSSAAGTGRGSPLHF
v_call: TRBV7-9
clone_size: many
j_call: TRBJ1-6
d_call: .

cdr3_nt: TGTGCCAGCAGCCCACTAGCGGGAGGGAACACCGGGGAGCTGTTTTTT
cdr3_aa: CASSPLAGGNTGELFF
v_call: TRBV7-2
clone_size: many
j_call: TRBJ2-2
d_call: TRBD2

cdr3_nt: TGTGCCAGCAGCTCGGTAGCGCTTAATTCACCCCTCCACTTT
cdr3_aa: CASSSVALNSPLHF
v_call: TRBV27
clone_size: many
j_call: TRBJ1-6
d_call: .

cdr3_nt: TGTGCCAGCAGGTGGGCCTCTGGAAACACCATATATTTT
cdr3_aa: CASRWASGNTIYF
v_call: TRBV12-3/TRBV12-4
clone_size: .
j_call: TRBJ1-3
d_call: .

cdr3_nt: TGTGCCAGCAGTGACTCAGCGGGACGCTACAATGAGCAGTTCTTC
cdr3_aa: CASSDSAGRYNEQFF
v_call: TRBV6-4
clone_size: few
j_call: TRBJ2-1
d_call: TRBD2

cdr3_nt: TGTGCCAGCAGCCTTACACAGAAAGCCGGGGAGCTGTTTTTT
cdr3_aa: CASSLTQKAGELFF
v_call: TRBV3-1
clone_size: many
j_call: TRBJ2-2
d_call: .

cdr3_nt: TGTGCCAGCAGGGGAGGGCAGGGAGAGACCCAGTACTTC
cdr3_aa: CASRGGQGETQYF
v_call: TRBV28
clone_size: few
j_call: TRBJ2-5
d_call: TRBD2

cdr3_nt: TGTGCCAGCAGCCGGACTAGCGGGAGTGGGGGCTACGAGCAGTACTTC
cdr3_aa: CASSRTSGSGGYEQYF
v_call: TRBV3-1
clone_size: .
j_call: TRBJ2-7
d_call: TRBD2

cdr3_nt: TGTGCCTGGAGTGTACAGTCGGGACTCCCTGCATTC
cdr3_aa: CAWSVQSGLPAF
v_call: TRBV30
clone_size: few
j_call: TRBJ2-7
d_call: .

cdr3_nt: TGTGCCAGCAGTTACGACAGGTCCACAGATACGCAGTATTTT
cdr3_aa: CASSYDRSTDTQYF
v_call: TRBV12-3/TRBV12-4
clone_size: .
j_call: TRBJ2-3
d_call: .

cdr3_nt: TGTGCCAGCAGCCAACTGTCCCAAGGGACTGAAGCTTTCTTT
cdr3_aa: CASSQLSQGTEAFF
v_call: TRBV3-1
clone_size: .
j_call: TRBJ1-1
d_call: .

cdr3_nt: TGTGCCAGCAGTTTTTCGGGACAGGGAAGAAGCAATCAGCCCCAGCATTTT
cdr3_aa: CASSFSGQGRSNQPQHF
v_call: TRBV28
clone_size: .
j_call: TRBJ1-5
d_call: TRBD1

cdr3_nt: TGTGCCAGTAGTATACCTTCCTTGTCTGGGCCCCAGCATTTT
cdr3_aa: CASSIPSLSGPQHF
v_call: TRBV19
clone_size: .
j_call: TRBJ1-5
d_call: .

cdr3_nt: TGTGCCAGCAGCCAAGGACAGGGGAAGGCTCAGCCCCAGCATTTT
cdr3_aa: CASSQGQGKAQPQHF
v_call: TRBV7-9
clone_size: .
j_call: TRBJ1-5
d_call: TRBD1

cdr3_nt: TGCAGTGCTAGAGATATAAGACAGAACACTGAAGCTTTCTTT
cdr3_aa: CSARDIRQNTEAFF
v_call: TRBV20-1
clone_size: few
j_call: TRBJ1-1
d_call: .

cdr3_nt: TGCAGTGCAAGAGACAGGGGGCTGAATACGCAGTATTTT
cdr3_aa: CSARDRGLNTQYF
v_call: TRBV20-1
clone_size: .
j_call: TRBJ2-3
d_call: TRBD1

cdr3_nt: TGCAGCGTTGCAGCGGGACCCTACGAGCAGTACTTC
cdr3_aa: CSVAAGPYEQYF
v_call: TRBV29-1
clone_size: .
j_call: TRBJ2-7
d_call: TRBD2

cdr3_nt: TGTGCCAGCAGTGCCGGGACAGGGAGTCAGCCCCAGCATTTT
cdr3_aa: CASSAGTGSQPQHF
v_call: TRBV2
clone_size: .
j_call: TRBJ1-5
d_call: TRBD1

cdr3_nt: TGTGCCTGGAGTTTGGGGAACTATGGCTACACCTTC
cdr3_aa: CAWSLGNYGYTF
v_call: TRBV30
clone_size: few
j_call: TRBJ1-2
d_call: .

cdr3_nt: TGCAGCGTTGGAAAACAGGGTAAATCCTACGAGCAGTACTTC
cdr3_aa: CSVGKQGKSYEQYF
v_call: TRBV29-1
clone_size: many
j_call: TRBJ2-7
d_call: .

cdr3_nt: TGTGCCAGCAGTCCCTCACGAGGAACCCTCACAGATACGCAGTATTTT
cdr3_aa: CASSPSRGTLTDTQYF
v_call: TRBV27
clone_size: few
j_call: TRBJ2-3
d_call: .

cdr3_nt: TGTGCCAGCTCACCACGGGGGAATCAAGAGACCCAGTACTTC
cdr3_aa: CASSPRGNQETQYF
v_call: TRBV18
clone_size: many
j_call: TRBJ2-5
d_call: .

cdr3_nt: TGTGCCAGCAGCTTAGGGCCCTTTAGCGGGAGTAGTAAAGATACGCAGTATTTT
cdr3_aa: CASSLGPFSGSSKDTQYF
v_call: TRBV7-6
clone_size: many
j_call: TRBJ2-3
d_call: TRBD2

cdr3_nt: TGTGCCAGCAGCTCCACCGGTCTGACAGGGCTATTCGGCTACAATGAGCAGTTCTTC
cdr3_aa: CASSSTGLTGLFGYNEQFF
v_call: TRBV7-8
clone_size: .
j_call: TRBJ2-1
d_call: TRBD1

cdr3_nt: TGTGCCAGCAGTCCACTGGGGGGCAATCAGCCCCAGCATTTT
cdr3_aa: CASSPLGGNQPQHF
v_call: TRBV27
clone_size: many
j_call: TRBJ1-5
d_call: .

cdr3_nt: TGTGCCAGCTCACCATCGAAAGATACGCAGTATTTT
cdr3_aa: CASSPSKDTQYF
v_call: TRBV18
clone_size: few
j_call: TRBJ2-3
d_call: .

cdr3_nt: TGCAGTGCTTGGCCAGGGGGGGAGACCCAGTACTTC
cdr3_aa: CSAWPGGETQYF
v_call: TRBV20-1
clone_size: many
j_call: TRBJ2-5
d_call: .

cdr3_nt: TGTGCCAGCAGACGGACTAGCGTCGATGAGCAGTTCTTC
cdr3_aa: CASRRTSVDEQFF
v_call: TRBV12-3/TRBV12-4
clone_size: .
j_call: TRBJ2-1
d_call: TRBD2

cdr3_nt: TGCGCCAGCAGGAACCTTCGGGGATCCGGGGCCAACGTCCTGACTTTC
cdr3_aa: CASRNLRGSGANVLTF
v_call: TRBV5-1
clone_size: .
j_call: TRBJ2-6
d_call: .